The clone carrying this TCR beta chain was seen a handful of times. Its target is not known. Data came from immunoSEQ multiplex PCR; TCRdb stores just in-frame clones and leaves some out. This table holds 110,000 or so clones, 85% to 95% found once. The entry originates in a study of siplizumab effects on memory and regulatory T cells. Study-level findings and limits: Sequences below about 10^-5 frequency were poorly captured. As a result, only a minor fraction of alloreactive clones mapped to unstimulated subsets.

This TCR was recovered from a human donor in good health. Sequenced: CD4+ T cells sorted from blood.

CDR3 residues: CASTQGGRNTGELFF. The CDR3 nucleotides read TGTGCCAGCACCCAAGGGGGTCGGAACACCGGGGAGCTGTTTTTT. The rearrangement links TRBV5-6 to TRBJ2-2; possible D gene TRBD1, 6 bases. Germline V lookup: CDR1 SGHDT, CDR2 YYEEEE. Trimming took off 6 bases at V and 1 base at J, with 13 bases between the two ends. The CDR3 length is 15 residues.